These T cell receptor beta chains were read from a single sample in a study of radiotherapy plus CTLA-4 blockade in lung cancer. Some clones are missing from TCRdb's copy, which holds only in-frame ones; the method was immunoSEQ multiplex PCR. The table records 55,000 to 70,000 clones, over 75% of them present only once. Sample: peripheral blood, taken from a patient treated with radiotherapy plus ipilimumab. The receptors stem from a human donor with non-small cell lung cancer who had a complete response to radiotherapy plus ipilimumab. Each CDR3 is given with its conserved first and last residue. A D gene is named only where the DNA matches it firmly. The size of a clone is reported for some rows only, either as once, few or many, or as a class for expanded clones.

V: TRBV13; size: NA; D: TRBD2; J: TRBJ2-3; CDR3: CASSFCPVTSWGTDTQYF; DNA: TGTGCCAGCAGCTTTTGTCCGGTGACTAGCTGGGGCACAGATACGCAGTATTTT
V: TRBV30; size: NA; D: NA; J: TRBJ1-2; CDR3: CAWSRDRPYGYTF; DNA: TGTGCCTGGAGCCGAGACAGGCCCTATGGCTACACCTTC
V: TRBV29-1; size: NA; D: NA; J: TRBJ1-2; CDR3: CSVASSGGYTF; DNA: TGCAGCGTTGCTTCTTCGGGAGGCTACACCTTC
V: TRBV10-1; size: NA; D: NA; J: TRBJ1-1; CDR3: CASSESGRTEAFF; DNA: TGCGCCAGCAGTGAGTCTGGGAGAACTGAAGCTTTCTTT
V: TRBV5-6; size: NA; D: TRBD1; J: TRBJ1-2; CDR3: CASSMDRVRTNYGYTF; DNA: TGTGCCAGCAGCATGGACAGGGTTCGAACTAACTATGGCTACACCTTC
V: TRBV6-1; size: NA; D: TRBD1; J: TRBJ2-4; CDR3: CASRVTGPGNIQYF; DNA: TGTGCCAGCAGGGTGACAGGGCCTGGAAACATTCAGTACTTC
V: TRBV5-6; size: NA; D: TRBD1; J: TRBJ1-5; CDR3: CASSLQGLGNQPQHF; DNA: TGTGCCAGCAGCTTACAGGGGCTGGGCAATCAGCCCCAGCATTTT
V: TRBV6-1; size: many; D: NA; J: TRBJ1-4; CDR3: CASSEYGVGSEKLFF; DNA: TGTGCCAGCAGTGAATACGGGGTGGGTAGTGAAAAACTGTTTTTT
V: TRBV7-2; size: NA; D: NA; J: TRBJ2-2; CDR3: CASSFSTGELFF; DNA: TGTGCCAGCAGCTTCAGCACCGGGGAGCTGTTTTTT
V: TRBV5-4; size: NA; D: TRBD2; J: TRBJ2-3; CDR3: CASRLSGGAGTDTQYF; DNA: TGTGCCAGCAGACTAAGCGGGGGGGCCGGGACAGATACGCAGTATTTT
V: TRBV18; size: NA; D: NA; J: TRBJ1-2; CDR3: CASSPPRQTGYGYTF; DNA: TGTGCCAGCTCACCCCCCAGACAGACCGGTTATGGCTACACCTTC
V: TRBV5-1; size: NA; D: TRBD1; J: TRBJ2-7; CDR3: CASSYLSGQDHEQYF; DNA: TGCGCCAGCAGTTACCTGTCGGGACAGGATCACGAGCAGTACTTC
V: TRBV27; size: NA; D: TRBD1; J: TRBJ2-1; CDR3: CASSFWDRGDTQFF; DNA: TGTGCCAGCAGTTTTTGGGACAGGGGGGACACCCAGTTCTTC
V: TRBV5-1; size: NA; D: NA; J: TRBJ1-1; CDR3: CASSPITENTEAFF; DNA: TGCGCCAGCAGCCCCATCACAGAGAACACTGAAGCTTTCTTT
V: TRBV7-2; size: NA; D: NA; J: TRBJ2-5; CDR3: CASSLQGQETQYF; DNA: TGTGCCAGCAGCTTACAGGGCCAAGAGACCCAGTACTTC
V: TRBV7-8; size: once; D: NA; J: TRBJ1-3; CDR3: CASSLLSGNTIYF; DNA: TGTGCCAGCAGCTTACTCTCTGGAAACACCATATATTTT
V: TRBV7-9; size: NA; D: TRBD1; J: TRBJ1-2; CDR3: CASSSDRASYGYTF; DNA: TGTGCCAGCAGCTCTGACAGGGCTTCCTATGGCTACACCTTC
V: TRBV2; size: NA; D: TRBD2; J: TRBJ2-1; CDR3: CASSGTSGRAVEQFF; DNA: TGTGCCAGCAGTGGGACTAGCGGGAGGGCTGTTGAGCAGTTCTTC
V: TRBV13; size: few; D: NA; J: TRBJ1-2; CDR3: CASSFGGQSTYLYGYTF; DNA: TGTGCCAGCAGCTTCGGAGGACAGTCGACTTATTTATATGGCTACACCTTC
V: TRBV7-9; size: few; D: TRBD1; J: TRBJ2-7; CDR3: CALTGGGYEQYF; DNA: TGTGCCCTGACAGGGGGCGGTTACGAGCAGTACTTC
V: TRBV6-1; size: NA; D: NA; J: TRBJ1-1; CDR3: CASSAGNRKNTEAFF; DNA: TGTGCCAGCAGTGCGGGTAATCGTAAGAACACTGAAGCTTTCTTT
V: TRBV30; size: medium-sized; D: NA; J: TRBJ2-7; CDR3: CAWRSLGYEQYF; DNA: TGTGCCTGGAGAAGTCTAGGTTACGAGCAGTACTTC
V: TRBV5-1; size: NA; D: TRBD1; J: TRBJ2-6; CDR3: CASSVDRRVDVLTF; DNA: TGCGCCAGCAGCGTGGACAGGAGAGTCGACGTCCTGACTTTC
V: TRBV19; size: few; D: NA; J: TRBJ1-3; CDR3: CASTNPVQGSGNTIYF; DNA: TGTGCCAGTACCAACCCAGTACAGGGCTCTGGAAACACCATATATTTT
V: TRBV7-9; size: NA; D: NA; J: TRBJ2-1; CDR3: CASSLVGTIDNEQFF; DNA: TGTGCCAGCAGCTTAGTTGGGACAATCGACAATGAGCAGTTCTTC
V: TRBV11-2; size: NA; D: TRBD1; J: TRBJ1-2; CDR3: CASSLIKGAKGSYGYTF; DNA: TGTGCCAGCAGCTTAATAAAGGGGGCGAAGGGTAGCTATGGCTACACCTTC
V: TRBV27; size: NA; D: NA; J: TRBJ1-5; CDR3: CASRRNSNQPQHF; DNA: TGTGCCAGCAGGCGTAATAGCAATCAGCCCCAGCATTTT
V: TRBV5-5; size: NA; D: NA; J: TRBJ1-2; CDR3: CASSLVGQGPVTNYGYTF; DNA: TGTGCCAGCAGCTTGGTAGGCCAGGGGCCGGTTACTAACTATGGCTACACCTTC
V: TRBV6-6; size: NA; D: NA; J: TRBJ2-3; CDR3: CASSYSGGAGDTQYF; DNA: TGTGCCAGCAGTTATTCGGGGGGCGCGGGGGATACGCAGTATTTT
V: TRBV2; size: NA; D: NA; J: TRBJ1-3; CDR3: CASSADSSSGNTIYF; DNA: TGTGCCAGCAGTGCTGACAGTAGCTCTGGAAACACCATATATTTT
V: TRBV6-4; size: once; D: NA; J: TRBJ2-7; CDR3: CANPRVSPHF; DNA: TGTGCCAACCCGAGGGTGTCTCCCCACTTC
V: TRBV29-1; size: NA; D: NA; J: TRBJ1-1; CDR3: CSVGDSFMNTEAFF; DNA: TGCAGCGTTGGTGACAGCTTCATGAACACTGAAGCTTTCTTT
V: TRBV4-1; size: few; D: TRBD1; J: TRBJ2-2; CDR3: CASSRTGLNTGELFF; DNA: TGCGCCAGCAGTCGGACAGGGCTGAACACCGGGGAGCTGTTTTTT
V: TRBV11-3; size: NA; D: NA; J: TRBJ1-3; CDR3: CASSLGEVGFGNTIYF; DNA: TGTGCCAGCAGCTTGGGAGAAGTAGGGTTTGGAAACACCATATATTTT
V: TRBV4-3; size: NA; D: TRBD2; J: TRBJ2-7; CDR3: CASSQSGGGRDRQYF; DNA: TGCGCCAGCAGCCAAAGCGGGGGGGGGCGAGATCGGCAGTACTTC